This T cell receptor (beta chain) is drawn from a study of blood T cell repertoires in COVID-19 (TCRdb year 2020). Turning to the overall study: Collaborator samples came from the United States, Italy and Spain and covered acute and convalescent phases of COVID-19. The samples were drawn from the first 160 participants of the ongoing ImmuneRACE study and from 950 to 1,500 subjects provided by 6 global collaborators. Subjects who had been exposed to COVID-19, were actively infected with it, or had recovered from it provided the deeply sampled blood TCRbeta repertoires that made up the dataset. A de-identified subject ID, COVID-19 status, age in years and sex were almost always included in the sample metadata. The prospective study material was composed of cDNA or gDNA derived from T cells, B-cell-depleted T cells, or PBMCs. The repertoires were made available in a free public database intended to serve as a resource for research on the immune response to SARS-CoV-2. Where HLA class I and class II types were available, the types were taken from metadata supplied by the sample provider, not from assay-based typing.

The germline V gene specifies SQVTM as CDR1 and ANQGSEA as CDR2. Here V drops 0 bases and J drops 5 bases, and the junction holds 3 bases not matched to any gene. The CDR3 covers 15 residues, taking in both the cysteine and the phenylalanine. Of all the DNA, just the CDR3 is kept, 45 bases in frame from base 1. The immunoSEQ Assay, a bias-controlled multiplex PCR, was used to amplify TCRbeta CDR3 regions from genomic DNA. Per the source publication's procedure: The number of nucleated cells in each sample was estimated by amplification of reference gene primers within the assay. To quantify the absolute abundance of each unique TCRbeta CDR3 rearrangement, sequence reads were collapsed and filtered. For each sample, productive Simpson clonality was calculated as the square root of Simpson's diversity index across productive rearrangements. TCRdb re-hosts the immuneACCESS table, in-frame sequences only. Its copies lack some clones; in the studies checked, an unresolved V gene accounts for under half of them, and the cause for the rest is not known. The V and J calls and clone size come from that table; D and trimming were worked out from the DNA. This sample has 430,000 or so clones in its table, and around nine tenths of those were observed once. 1.4% to 1.5% of the sample is taken by the ten largest.

Results the study describes overall, beyond this receptor: The quantity of clinical and demographic metadata differed by source and by participant and was supplied without curation.

Notes on this clone: This clone's antigen is unknown. No much larger clonotype is one base removed from it; base qualities were not supplied.

In the prospective study, participants were roughly 18 to 95 years old, resided in fewer than 25 geographic areas of the United States, and were enrolled through a virtual design. To assign participants to cohorts, the prospective study relied on clinical history that participants themselves reported in a screening survey and a study questionnaire. Exposed participants had been in contact, within 2 weeks of entering the study, with a person who had a PCR-confirmed or clinician-diagnosed case of COVID-19. Mobile phlebotomists in the prospective study collected whole blood, serum and a nasopharyngeal or oropharyngeal swab from every participant. Additional blood draws and questionnaires over an approximately 2-month period could optionally be provided by prospective study participants. Before DNA extraction, blood samples from the prospective study were shipped at room temperature or frozen.

This TCR was recovered from a woman between 18 and 29 years old who had been exposed to COVID-19. Sample: PBMCs or T cells enriched from blood (not recorded which). The sequence joins TRBV29-1 to TRBJ2-2, with 10 central nucleotides matching TRBD2. The CDR3 has the sequence CSVEELAGRTGELFF. The nucleotide sequence reads TGCAGCGTTGAAGAACTAGCGGGGAGGACCGGGGAGCTGTTTTTT.